One T cell receptor beta chain is described in this entry. Antigen: not known. This entry comes from a study of beta chain features in type 1 diabetes. By way of CD45RO/CCR7/CD25/CD127/CD95/CD27, the CD4+ regulatory, stem cell-like memory, central memory and naive cells were sorted. General study points: Across all four CD4+ subsets, people with type 1 diabetes showed modestly shorter TCRB CDR3s.

The whole isolated RNA underwent reverse transcription, so sequencing captured expressed TCRB transcripts. The method was immunoSEQ multiplex PCR; TCRdb's version includes in-frame clones alone and lacks a portion of them. Among some 70,000 clones listed, roughly 50% were seen once. The germline gives CDR1 ENHRY, CDR2 SYGVKD. The length of the CDR3 is 15 residues. V was clipped by 7 bases and J by 3 bases, with 18 bases between them. Sequenced material: central memory CD4+ T cells from blood. The chain recombines TRBV10-3 with TRBJ1-1, with no clear D. The origin of this receptor is a man aged 30 to 45 with type 1 diabetes. The CDR3 loop reads CAITLGREGYTEAFF. The CDR3 nucleotides are TGTGCCATCACTTTGGGGAGAGAAGGGTACACTGAAGCTTTCTTT.